The entry below describes one TCR beta chain. Its antigen is not identified. Amplified TCR beta CDR3 regions derived from RNA transcripts. HTBI primers were employed in a first-round RT-PCR of the TCR CDR3. Each CDR3 protein is one row after TCRdb ran MiXCR on the multiplex PCR reads. This repertoire shows approximately 430,000 distinct CDR3 sequences, less than 20% found once; its top ten account for around an eighth. Germline V gene sequence: CDR1 SGHTS, CDR2 YDEGEE. After removal of 4 bases from V and 6 bases from J, the junction contained 9 bases not matched to a gene. The CDR3 consists of 16 residues. Hyperthyroidism had been newly diagnosed in patients aged 18 to 65, and its duration was under 2 months. These data belong to a study of T cells in Graves' hyperthyroidism and ophthalmopathy. Findings and limits, study-wide: Ophthalmopathy was separated from stable hyperthyroidism by a 13 V-J model. The majority of expanded thyroid clonotypes above 0.001 also appeared in blood.

The rearrangement joins TRBV5-8 to TRBJ2-7; 14 positions agree with TRBD2. Sample: blood. The receptor was derived from a woman aged 18-29 years with Graves' hyperthyroidism. This CDR3 is CASSQTGTSGRVEQYF. CDR3 DNA sequence: TGTGCCAGCAGCCAAACCGGGACTAGCGGGAGAGTCGAGCAGTACTTC.